What follows is one T cell receptor beta chain and its context. This record comes from a study of shared clonotypes between healthy human individuals. The CDR3 consists of 14 residues. V was shortened by 1 base and J by 8 bases, with 14 bases between the two germline ends. Germline assignment: CDR1 KGHSH and CDR2 LQKENI. A CD45RA-negative memory subset and a CD45RA+ naive subset were separated from the CD4+ cells. TCRdb's table, derived via immunoSEQ multiplex PCR, lists solely in-frame clones and lacks some. The sample records some 1,100,000 clones, about four fifths being singletons. The sample consisted of memory CD4+ T cells from PBMCs. Subset in this sample: CD45RA-negative fraction. This sequence joins TRBV18 and TRBJ1-2; D unclear. The receptor's source is a man between 18 and 35 years old in good health. Some clones in this sample may be carry-over from other donors' samples. CDR3 coding DNA: TGTGCCAGCTCACCACAGCGGGGTATAAAGGGCTACACCTTC. Protein product: CASSPQRGIKGYTF. Together with reference TRBV18 and TRBJ1-2, the CDR3 gives the full variable domain: NAGVMQNPRHLVRRRGQEARLRCSPMKGHSHVYWYRQLPEEGLKFMVYLQKENIIDESGMPKERFSAEFPKEGPSILRIQQVVRGDSAAYFCASSPQRGIKGYTFGSGTRLTVV.